These T cell receptor beta chains were read from a single sample in a study of spatial heterogeneity in lung cancer. TCRdb redid the calling of the 5' RACE reads with MiXCR, one entry per CDR3 protein. The sample includes roughly 19,000 distinct CDR3 sequences, about 16% of them seen just once. The sequences come from lung tumor tissue, collected at surgery. Receptors were obtained from a female donor with early-stage non-small cell lung cancer. The CDR3 runs from the conserved cysteine through the conserved F or W. Fields, in order: CDR3 protein, V gene, clone size, CDR3 length, J gene. A row's size may be missing; if present it is once, few, many or a size class.

CDR3: CDSSPRNTDTQYF
V: TRBV18
size: -
length: 13
J: TRBJ2-3

CDR3: CASSFTAAGRNEQFF
V: TRBV5-1
size: few
length: 15
J: TRBJ2-1

CDR3: CASSLGGSRYEQYF
V: TRBV28
size: many
length: 14
J: TRBJ2-7

CDR3: CASSLRGAGGELFF
V: TRBV11-2
size: few
length: 14
J: TRBJ2-2

CDR3: CASSQSSPNSPLHF
V: TRBV3-1
size: many
length: 14
J: TRBJ1-6

CDR3: CATSRDRNQPQHF
V: TRBV15
size: few
length: 13
J: TRBJ1-5

CDR3: CASTSPRTDTQYF
V: TRBV12-3/TRBV12-4
size: -
length: 13
J: TRBJ2-3

CDR3: CASSLGPLDTQYF
V: TRBV11-2
size: -
length: 13
J: TRBJ2-3

CDR3: CAISDSRGETQYF
V: TRBV10-3
size: few
length: 13
J: TRBJ2-5

CDR3: CASSIMDSRKTQYF
V: TRBV7-9
size: many
length: 14
J: TRBJ2-5

CDR3: CASRISGRGGEQFF
V: TRBV12-3/TRBV12-4
size: few
length: 14
J: TRBJ2-1

CDR3: CASSLLSWTETDTQYF
V: TRBV11-2
size: many
length: 16
J: TRBJ2-3

CDR3: CSASRLVGVAEQYF
V: TRBV20-1
size: -
length: 14
J: TRBJ2-7

CDR3: CASTTGLAGGPGSTDTQYF
V: TRBV5-4
size: -
length: 19
J: TRBJ2-3

CDR3: CSARGQGAEAFF
V: TRBV20-1
size: many
length: 12
J: TRBJ1-1

CDR3: CASSPTRPGRRRETQYF
V: TRBV28
size: many
length: 17
J: TRBJ2-5

CDR3: CASKKARTSTDTQYF
V: TRBV2
size: -
length: 15
J: TRBJ2-3

CDR3: CASSQERGRRRNNEQFF
V: TRBV3-1
size: -
length: 17
J: TRBJ2-1

CDR3: CSATPTGQSLLNTEAFF
V: TRBV20-1
size: many
length: 17
J: TRBJ1-1

CDR3: CSVLSRNEQFF
V: TRBV20-1
size: many
length: 11
J: TRBJ2-1

CDR3: CAWSVGSTDTQYF
V: TRBV30
size: many
length: 13
J: TRBJ2-3

CDR3: CASSLRDSKNIQYF
V: TRBV12-3/TRBV12-4
size: few
length: 14
J: TRBJ2-4

CDR3: CASSRRPQETQYF
V: TRBV5-5
size: many
length: 13
J: TRBJ2-5

CDR3: CSARDLAGYEQYF
V: TRBV20-1
size: many
length: 13
J: TRBJ2-7

CDR3: CASRAGKENIQYF
V: TRBV5-1
size: many
length: 13
J: TRBJ2-4

CDR3: CAISLRGNQPQHF
V: TRBV10-3
size: many
length: 13
J: TRBJ1-5

CDR3: CASSGGLAETQYF
V: TRBV7-2
size: medium-sized
length: 13
J: TRBJ2-5

CDR3: CASSLGNYEQYF
V: TRBV12-3/TRBV12-4
size: medium-sized
length: 12
J: TRBJ2-7

CDR3: CASSVDYTWEGITDTQYF
V: TRBV9
size: few
length: 18
J: TRBJ2-3

CDR3: CASSLVLLGTGDTQYF
V: TRBV11-2
size: -
length: 16
J: TRBJ2-3

CDR3: CSARSPGTLSYEQYF
V: TRBV20-1
size: many
length: 15
J: TRBJ2-7

CDR3: CASSLHGQGSYEQYF
V: TRBV7-2
size: many
length: 15
J: TRBJ2-7

CDR3: CASSWGNEQFF
V: TRBV5-1
size: few
length: 11
J: TRBJ2-1

CDR3: CSRTSGREPGANVLTF
V: TRBV20-1
size: -
length: 16
J: TRBJ2-6

CDR3: CSARDPSLADTSSYEQYF
V: TRBV20-1
size: many
length: 18
J: TRBJ2-7

CDR3: CSVEGGAAGELFF
V: TRBV29-1
size: -
length: 13
J: TRBJ2-2

CDR3: CASSHQTSGRAWETQYF
V: TRBV4-1
size: few
length: 17
J: TRBJ2-5

CDR3: CSALSGGGNTGELFF
V: TRBV29-1
size: many
length: 15
J: TRBJ2-2

CDR3: CSVQGEETQYF
V: TRBV29-1
size: -
length: 11
J: TRBJ2-5

CDR3: CASLRTSGVDEQFF
V: TRBV23-1
size: -
length: 14
J: TRBJ2-1

CDR3: CASSLDGNEQFF
V: TRBV12-3/TRBV12-4
size: many
length: 12
J: TRBJ2-1

CDR3: CASSQWTSGSSYNEQFF
V: TRBV23-1
size: many
length: 17
J: TRBJ2-1

CDR3: CASSLGINEQFF
V: TRBV5-1
size: many
length: 12
J: TRBJ2-1

CDR3: CASSRLFYEQYF
V: TRBV28
size: many
length: 12
J: TRBJ2-7

CDR3: CASSGSPIDTQYF
V: TRBV6-5
size: -
length: 13
J: TRBJ2-3

CDR3: CASSSSGRGGELFF
V: TRBV12-3/TRBV12-4
size: few
length: 14
J: TRBJ2-2

CDR3: CASSPAAEETQYF
V: TRBV9
size: many
length: 13
J: TRBJ2-5

CDR3: CASSPTSAEETQYF
V: TRBV18
size: few
length: 14
J: TRBJ2-5

CDR3: CASSPDPTAGELFF
V: TRBV5-4
size: few
length: 14
J: TRBJ2-2

CDR3: CSATKTWDRGMSEQYF
V: TRBV20-1
size: many
length: 16
J: TRBJ2-7

CDR3: CASRWDRVREQYF
V: TRBV6-6
size: few
length: 13
J: TRBJ2-7

CDR3: CASSQKPRTYDHNEQFF
V: TRBV3-1
size: many
length: 17
J: TRBJ2-1

CDR3: CASREGGSYGYTF
V: TRBV2
size: many
length: 13
J: TRBJ1-2

CDR3: CSVVTDWGNYGYTF
V: TRBV29-1
size: -
length: 14
J: TRBJ1-2

CDR3: CASLQGSTQLSGAFF
V: TRBV12-3/TRBV12-4
size: many
length: 15
J: TRBJ1-1

CDR3: CASSQLGGNTEAFF
V: TRBV4-3
size: many
length: 14
J: TRBJ1-1

CDR3: CASSRGGTSYEQYF
V: TRBV5-1
size: few
length: 14
J: TRBJ2-7

CDR3: CASRQGGNLQETQYF
V: TRBV5-1
size: many
length: 15
J: TRBJ2-5